The 27 T cell receptor beta chains in this list originate from one sample, sequenced in a study of CD8+CD57+ T cells in acquired aplastic anemia. Sequencing involved patients with CD8+CD57+ cell expansion previously shown by flow cytometry. Profiling that covered TCR beta VDJ and CDR3 relied on genomic DNA as its template. TCRdb recomputed calls from the reads with MiXCR, one row per CDR3 protein. The repertoire holds roughly 98,000 distinct CDR3 sequences, with 55% to 75% as singletons. Sequencing used sorted CD4+, CD8+, or CD8+CD57+ T cells (not recorded which) from PBMCs. Every receptor here comes from a human donor with aplastic anemia.

In its sample, this clonotype was seen a few times. This may come from a read error, since a much larger clone is one base off. The chain combines TRBV20-1 with TRBJ2-3, with a weak D call TRBD1 (5 bases). The CDR3 is 15 amino acids. Germline loops: CDR1 DFQATT, CDR2 SNEGSKA (reference sequence). The CDR3 DNA sequence: TGCAGTGCTAGAGATGGTGGGCAGGTCACAGGTACGCAGTATTTT. This encodes CSARDGGQVTGTQYF.

This chain links TRBV24-1 with TRBJ2-2; TRBD1 matches 11 bases. This CDR3 region has 19 residues. The V gene end was trimmed by 2 bases and the J gene end by 3 bases; junction bases not matched to a gene: 10. Germline V gene sequence: CDR1 KGHDR, CDR2 SFDVKD. The DNA for the CDR3 is TGTGCCACCAGTGATTCCCGGACAGGGGGCGTCACGGACACCGGGGAGCTGTTTTTT. Translating it yields CATSDSRTGGVTDTGELFF.

This clonotype occurred many times. The chain carries TRBV5-1 and TRBJ2-7; D is unresolved. V was shortened by 1 base and J by 2 bases, with 7 bases between the two germline ends. Germline CDR1 and CDR2: SGHRS and YFSETQ. There are 13 residues in the CDR3. CDR3 nucleotides: TGCGCCAGCAGCTTGACTTCCACCTACGAGCAGTACTTC. It encodes CASSLTSTYEQYF.

The rearrangement links TRBV12-3 or TRBV12-4 to TRBJ1-5; the D is unclear. V was pared by 4 bases and J by 1 base, with 11 bases between. The length of the CDR3 is 15 residues. CDR3 loop: CASSSDGLSNQPQHF. The CDR3 coding sequence is TGTGCCAGCAGTTCCGACGGTTTAAGCAATCAGCCCCAGCATTTT.

The rearrangement uses TRBV24-1 and TRBJ2-1, with TRBD2 matching over 9 bases. This CDR3 contains 14 residues. Germline CDR1 reads KGHDR; CDR2 reads SFDVKD. V trimming: 10 bases; J trimming: 6 bases; junction bases outside the gene matches: 9. This CDR3 reads CATKGTSRGNEQFF. The CDR3 DNA reads as TGTGCCACAAAAGGGACTAGCCGGGGCAATGAGCAGTTCTTC.

This chain joins TRBV29-1 and TRBJ2-7; TRBD2 is a possible D gene (5 bases). Germline assignment: CDR1 SQVTM and CDR2 ANQGSEA. This CDR3 contains 14 residues. The V gene lost 4 bases and the J gene lost 1 base, with 14 bases spanning the gap. DNA of the CDR3: TGCAGCGTTGGGTCCGGGGTCGCTTCCTACGAGCAGTACTTC. It yields the protein CSVGSGVASYEQYF.

V is TRBV7-9 and J is TRBJ1-4; D possibly corresponds to TRBD1 (6 bases). CDR3 length equals 15 residues. The germline CDR1 and CDR2 sequences are SEHNR and FQNEAQ (reference sequence). V lost 5 bases and J 5 bases, leaving 15 bases between the germline ends. CDR3 residues: CASSDKWTENEKLFF. In nucleotides, the CDR3 is TGTGCCAGCAGCGATAAGTGGACAGAGAATGAAAAACTGTTTTTT.

V is TRBV24-1 and J is TRBJ1-1, with D perhaps TRBD1 (6 bases). This CDR3 has 13 amino acids. CDR1 and CDR2 (germline): KGHDR, SFDVKD. Deletions cut 2 bases from V and 5 bases from J, with 8 bases between. The DNA of the CDR3 is TGTGCCACCAGTGATTCTACAGGGACTGAAGCTTTCTTT. This gives the protein CATSDSTGTEAFF.

This chain links TRBV5-1 with TRBJ2-7, with no clear D. The CDR3 is 13 residues long. The germline V and J ends were trimmed by 1 base and 3 bases, with 8 bases remaining between them. Germline V gives CDR1 SGHRS, CDR2 YFSETQ. Written as DNA, the CDR3 is TGCGCCAGCAGCTTGACAACCAACTACGAGCAGTACTTC. Amino acids: CASSLTTNYEQYF.

This clonotype was observed once. This chain uses TRBV9 with TRBJ2-2; D call uncertain. CDR1 and CDR2 (germline): SGDLS, YYNGEE. The V end lost 4 bases, the J end lost 6 bases, and 13 bases lay between the germline ends. This CDR3 region has 14 residues. The CDR3 DNA follows: TGTGCCAGCAGCCCAACCCTACTCGCCGGGGAGCTGTTTTTT. It codes for CASSPTLLAGELFF.

V is TRBV11-1 and J is TRBJ2-5; D is ambiguous. This CDR3 is built from 16 residues. V was pared by 0 bases and J by 2 bases, with 13 bases between. Germline V CDR1 and CDR2: SGHAT, FQDESV (reference sequence). The CDR3 region has the DNA TGTGCCAGCAGCTTAGCAGGGCGGTTCCCACAAGAGACCCAGTACTTC. Translating gives CASSLAGRFPQETQYF.

This clonotype has a handful of counts. CDR3 nucleotides: TGTGCCAGCAGTGGGGGGACCAGAGGGCGTGAGCAGTTCTTC. Translating it yields CASSGGTRGREQFF. The chain joins TRBV2 to TRBJ2-1; either TRBD1 or TRBD2 may fit D (5 bases each). The CDR3 consists of 14 residues. CDR1 and CDR2 from the germline V gene are SNHLY and FYNNEI. V dropped 4 bases and J dropped 9 bases, with 16 bases sitting between them.

There are many counts of this clonotype. The chain carries TRBV5-4 and TRBJ2-7, with a possible D match to TRBD2 (5 bases). Germline-derived CDR1 and CDR2 are SGHNT and YYREEE (reference sequence). This CDR3 is built from 13 residues. V lost 5 bases, J lost 1 base, and 10 bases lay in between. In nucleotides, the CDR3 is TGTGCCAGCAGGCAGTCGGGGTCCTACGAGCAGTACTTC. Protein product: CASRQSGSYEQYF.

This chain links TRBV24-1 with TRBJ2-2; 10 positions agree with TRBD2. From germline, CDR1 is KGHDR and CDR2 SFDVKD. The CDR3 runs to 16 residues. J was trimmed by 1 base and V by 6 bases; bases with no gene match: 4. Here the CDR3 DNA reads TGTGCCACCAGTCGGGTAGCGGGAGGGAACACCGGGGAGCTGTTTTTT. Translation gives CATSRVAGGNTGELFF.

This chain links TRBV24-1 with TRBJ2-3; D not certain. The CDR3 covers 14 residues. Looked up from germline, CDR1 is KGHDR and CDR2 is SFDVKD. Trimming cost V 3 bases and J 1 base, with 7 bases left between them. The CDR3 sequence is CATSDMDGTDTQYF. CDR3 nucleotide sequence: TGTGCCACCAGTGATATGGACGGCACAGATACGCAGTATTTT.

The count of this clonotype is one. The rearrangement links TRBV6-1 to TRBJ2-3; D possibly corresponds to TRBD2 (5 bases). Germline values: CDR1 MNHNS, CDR2 SASEGT. This CDR3 spans 15 amino acids. The germline V and J ends were trimmed by 6 bases and 0 bases, with 13 bases remaining between them. CDR3 residues: CASSPLEFSTDTQYF. CDR3 in DNA: TGTGCCAGCAGCCCACTAGAGTTTAGCACAGATACGCAGTATTTT.

A few counts support this clonotype. In DNA form, the CDR3 reads TGTGCCATCAGTGACTCCTACGAGCAGTACTTC. It yields the protein CAISDSYEQYF. The V and J genes are TRBV10-3 and TRBJ2-7; D is ambiguous. V was clipped by 3 bases and J by 0 bases, with 0 bases between them. This CDR3 spans 11 amino acids. Per the germline V gene, CDR1 is ENHRY and CDR2 is SYGVKD.

This chain connects TRBV20-1 to TRBJ2-7, with TRBD1 identical over 7 bases. Germline V CDR1 and CDR2: DFQATT, SNEGSKA (reference sequence). The CDR3 contains 15 residues. Losses at the gene ends were 5 bases for V and 2 bases for J; bases not matched to a gene: 12. CDR3 sequence reads: CSASKAGTEPYEQYF. Here the CDR3 DNA reads TGCAGTGCTTCAAAAGCCGGGACAGAGCCCTACGAGCAGTACTTC.

The chain links TRBV20-1 to TRBJ1-2; possibly TRBD1 for D (6 bases). CDR1 is DFQATT and CDR2 is SNEGSKA in the germline V gene (reference sequence). With 0 bases removed from V and 5 bases from J, the gap between germline ends came to 19 bases. The CDR3 has 16 residues. CDR3 DNA: TGCAGTGCTAGAGACCTACAGGGCTCCCAGAGGTATGGCTACACCTTC. This sequence encodes CSARDLQGSQRYGYTF.

The sample holds one count of this clonotype. The rearrangement joins TRBV12-3 or TRBV12-4 to TRBJ1-5, with D perhaps TRBD1 (5 bases). The V and J ends lost 1 base and 6 bases respectively, with 10 bases between them. This CDR3 contains 14 residues. The CDR3 sequence: CASSLDRTAQPQHF. DNA for the CDR3: TGTGCCAGCAGTTTAGACAGGACGGCTCAGCCCCAGCATTTT.

This clonotype was seen once. The junction departs from the called germline gene at one end, perhaps through a read error. The rearrangement joins TRBV20-1 to TRBJ2-7, with D perhaps assigned TRBD1 or TRBD2 (5 bases each). This CDR3 comprises 12 residues. CDR1 is DFQATT and CDR2 is SNEGSKA in the germline V gene (reference sequence). The CDR3 bases are TGCAGTGTCCGGGACGTTCACTACGATCAGTACTTC. It is translated as CSVRDVHYDQYF.

This clonotype has a count of ten or more. The CDR3 sequence is CASIGVRTEAFF. Here the CDR3 DNA reads TGTGCCAGCATCGGTGTCCGCACTGAAGCTTTCTTT. The chain carries TRBV25-1 and TRBJ1-1, with D hard to call. Trimming cost V 7 bases and J 4 bases, with 10 bases left between them. Looked up from germline, CDR1 is MGHDK and CDR2 is SYGVNS. The CDR3 runs 12 residues.

This clonotype occurred a few times. The J gene is TRBJ1-5, the V gene TRBV7-8, with D unclear. Germline V gene sequence: CDR1 SGHVS, CDR2 FQNEAQ. The CDR3 totals 16 residues. V lost 0 bases, J lost 7 bases, and 16 bases lay in between. For the CDR3, the DNA is TGTGCCAGCAGCTTAGCGCGGACTGCCTGGGGACAGCCCCAGCATTTT. Its protein is CASSLARTAWGQPQHF.

This clonotype was recorded at least ten times. This chain links TRBV2 with TRBJ2-7, with D possibly matching TRBD2 (5 bases). The length of the CDR3 is 13 residues. The V end lost 6 bases, the J end lost 6 bases, and 15 bases lay between the germline ends. The germline gives CDR1 SNHLY, CDR2 FYNNEI. The CDR3 is CASRRVETLEQYF. DNA for the CDR3: TGTGCCAGCAGGAGGGTCGAAACCCTCGAGCAGTACTTC. The whole variable domain, filled in from reference TRBV2 and TRBJ2-7, reads EPEVTQTPSHQVTQMGQEVILRCVPISNHLYFYWYRQILGQKVEFLVSFYNNEISEKSEIFDDQFSVERPDGSNFTLKIRSTKLEDSAMYFCASRRVETLEQYFGPGTRLTVT.

The chain is built from TRBV24-1 and TRBJ1-1; D call uncertain. This CDR3 is 17 amino acids long. Trimming cost V 5 bases and J 3 bases, with 21 bases left between them. Germline-derived CDR1 and CDR2 are KGHDR and SFDVKD. The CDR3 here is CATSAPGGSQKDTEAFF. The CDR3, as DNA: TGTGCCACCAGTGCGCCTGGTGGATCGCAAAAGGACACTGAAGCTTTCTTT.

The genes are TRBV2 and TRBJ1-6; D may be TRBD1 (6 bases). The germline V and J ends were trimmed by 1 base and 10 bases, with 11 bases remaining between them. The length of the CDR3 is 14 residues. Germline V lookup: CDR1 SNHLY, CDR2 FYNNEI. The CDR3 sequence: CASSEDRAGSPLHF. The DNA for the CDR3 is TGTGCCAGCAGTGAAGACAGGGCTGGGTCACCCCTCCACTTT.

The V call is TRBV15, the J call TRBJ2-2; 7 bases map to TRBD1. The junction had 9 bases not matched to a gene; V was cut back by 5 bases and J by 0 bases. The length of the CDR3 is 17 residues. The germline V gene has CDR1 LNHNV and CDR2 YYDKDF (reference sequence). Here the CDR3 reads CATSGTRGQTNTGELFF. The CDR3 coding sequence is TGTGCCACCAGCGGAACCCGGGGACAGACGAACACCGGGGAGCTGTTTTTT.